This T cell receptor beta chain was captured by sequencing in a study of cytomegalovirus exposure and HLA in healthy donors. About the research overall: Samples from HLA-typed donors yielded 65 million to 85 million unique TCRs in an early data release. Findings of the study overall: A later analysis linked about 17,000 TCR beta sequences to HLA alleles at 0.05 false discovery rate. Being productive about 90% or about 30% of the time was typical of most TCR beta V segments in an earlier analysis.

In its sample, this clone was seen once. Antigen: not known. In the PCR, 60 Vbeta and 13 Jbeta primers were used. TCRdb's copy holds only in-frame clones and misses some; the assay was immunoSEQ multiplex PCR. The repertoire includes 200,000 to 250,000 clones, 60% to 80% of them detected once, and 3.8% sits in the top ten. The source is a male donor in good health and CMV-seronegative. Sequences were obtained from PBMCs.

CDR3 nucleotide sequence: TGCGCCAGCAGCCCCCGGGACACCTACAATGAGCAGTTCTTC. This sequence encodes CASSPRDTYNEQFF. J is TRBJ2-1 and V is TRBV5-1; perhaps TRBD1 as D (6 bases). The CDR3 length is 14 residues. The V gene's germline CDR1 is SGHRS and CDR2 YFSETQ. Trimming shortened V by 4 bases and J by 2 bases, and 10 bases separated the two germline ends.